Listed below are T cell receptor beta chains from one sample, sequenced in a study of long-term antiretroviral therapy in people with HIV. TCRdb's table, derived via immunoSEQ multiplex PCR, lists solely in-frame clones and lacks some. The sample yields roughly 15,000 clones, approximately 94% seen once. Material: unsorted PBMCs, obtained roughly 6.4 years after starting antiretroviral therapy. Source of these receptors: a woman aged 50 to 60 with HIV. Both conserved end residues are part of each CDR3. The D gene is left open where the match is weak. Only part of the rows carry a size: once, few, many, or a class if the clone is expanded.

clone_size j_call d_call v_call cdr3_nt cdr3_aa
- TRBJ2-7 TRBD1 TRBV7-9 TGTGCCAGCAGCCGCAAGGACAGGGGAAACCACGAGCAGTACTTC CASSRKDRGNHEQYF
- TRBJ2-2 TRBD1 TRBV6-5 TGTGCCAGCAGACAGGGGGTCGGGGAGCTGTTTTTT CASRQGVGELFF
once TRBJ2-3 TRBD2 TRBV6-1 TGTGCCAGCAGTGGACTAGCGGACACAGATACGCAGTATTTT CASSGLADTDTQYF
- TRBJ1-1 TRBD1 TRBV7-6 TGTGCCAGCAGCCCAAGACAGGGAGGTGTAGACACTGAAGCTTTCTTT CASSPRQGGVDTEAFF
- TRBJ2-1 - TRBV5-1 TGCGCCAGCAGCTTGTCACAGGGAATCGGAGAGCAGTTCTTC CASSLSQGIGEQFF
- TRBJ2-7 TRBD1 TRBV18 TGTGCCAGCTCACAGGACAGGGCGGGTGAGCAGTACTTC CASSQDRAGEQYF
- TRBJ2-2 TRBD1 TRBV19 TGTGCCAGTTACGAACCCGGGACAGGGAACACCGGGGAGCTGTTTTTT CASYEPGTGNTGELFF
- TRBJ2-7 TRBD1 TRBV10-1 TGCGCCAGCAGTCCTTTGGGACAGTCTACCTACGAGCAGTACTTC CASSPLGQSTYEQYF
once TRBJ2-5 TRBD2 TRBV5-1 TGCGCCAGCAGCTCACTAGCGGGAGGAGAGACCCAGTACTTC CASSSLAGGETQYF
once TRBJ2-7 TRBD2 TRBV11-3 TGTGCCAGCAGCTTGAGGCGGTGGCGGGAGTCTGCCTACGAGCAGTACTTC CASSLRRWRESAYEQYF
few TRBJ1-2 - TRBV20-1 TGCAGGGGCGACAGTCGGGGTGGCTACACCTTC CRGDSRGGYTF
- TRBJ2-3 - TRBV6-6 TGTGCCAGCAGTTACTCACTTGTCACAGATACGCAGTATTTT CASSYSLVTDTQYF
once TRBJ1-1 TRBD1 TRBV14 TGTGCCAGCAGCACCACAGGGGTAACTGAAGCTTTCTTT CASSTTGVTEAFF
- TRBJ2-7 - TRBV19 TGTGCCACTCGACAGGCAAGCTCCTACGAGCAGTACTTC CATRQASSYEQYF
- TRBJ2-7 - TRBV2 TGTGCCAGCAGTGAAACAAACCAGCAGTACTTC CASSETNQQYF
once TRBJ2-5 - TRBV19 TGTGCCACCCGTGGCCAATGGACCCAGTACTTC CATRGQWTQYF
- TRBJ2-1 - TRBV11-3 TGTGCCAGCAGCTTAGATGGAGGGCTAGGGCGATATGAGCAGTTCTTC CASSLDGGLGRYEQFF
- TRBJ1-1 TRBD1 TRBV7-9 TGTGCCAGCAGCCCGCCAGGGGGAACTGAAGCTTTCTTT CASSPPGGTEAFF
- TRBJ2-2 - TRBV5-1 TGCGCCAGCAGCTTGGGACATAACACCGGGGAGCTGTTTTTT CASSLGHNTGELFF
- TRBJ1-2 - TRBV6-5 TGTGCCAGCAGACCGACAATCGACTATGGCTACACCTTC CASRPTIDYGYTF
- TRBJ2-1 - TRBV5-6 TGTGCCAGCAGCTTAGCAGGTTCGGGAACCTACAATGAGCAGTTCTTC CASSLAGSGTYNEQFF
- TRBJ2-7 TRBD1 TRBV4-1 TGCGCCAGCAGCCCCGGACAGGCGTCCTACGAGCAGTACTTC CASSPGQASYEQYF
- TRBJ2-7 TRBD2 TRBV2 TGTGCCAGCAGCTTAGTCGGGGGGACCTACGAGCAGTACTTC CASSLVGGTYEQYF
- TRBJ1-1 - TRBV4-1 TGCGCCAGCAGCCAAGATCTAGGGAGGGTTACTGAAGCTTTCTTT CASSQDLGRVTEAFF
- TRBJ2-1 - TRBV7-9 TGTGCCAGCAGCGCCGAGGGAATTTTTTACAATGAGCAGTTCTTC CASSAEGIFYNEQFF
- TRBJ2-2 TRBD2 TRBV19 TGTGCCAGTAGTATTTCTAGCGGGCAAATCACCGGGGAGCTGTTTTTT CASSISSGQITGELFF
few TRBJ2-7 TRBD2 TRBV5-1 TGCGCCAGCAGCCTAAACGGGGGGGAGCCCGACTTC CASSLNGGEPDF
- TRBJ1-3 - TRBV21-1 TGTGCCAGCAGCAAAGCGCTGGAGGGTTGGATGTACACCATATATTTT CASSKALEGWMYTIYF
- TRBJ1-2 - TRBV10-3 TGTGCCATCAGTGAGTCCGTACAGGAAGTGTATGGCTACACCTTC CAISESVQEVYGYTF
- TRBJ2-1 - TRBV4-3 TGCGCCAGCAGCCAAGATTCTTACAATGAGCAGTTCTTC CASSQDSYNEQFF
- TRBJ1-1 - TRBV6-1 TGTGCCAGCAGGCAGGGAGGGGTCATAACTGAAGCTTTCTTT CASRQGGVITEAFF
- TRBJ2-6 - TRBV19 TGTGCCAGTAGTATCAGAGGGGGGGTCCTGACTTTC CASSIRGGVLTF
- TRBJ2-7 - TRBV7-9 TGTGCCAGCAGCTTTGGACAGCAAGGAGAGCAGTACTTC CASSFGQQGEQYF
- TRBJ2-7 TRBD2 TRBV18 TGTGCCAGCTCACCATGGGAGGGGAACCCCTACGAGCAGTACTTC CASSPWEGNPYEQYF
- TRBJ2-7 - TRBV7-9 TGTGCCAGCAGCTCGCAACAGCGACTTTTTTCCTACGAGCAGTACTTC CASSSQQRLFSYEQYF
- TRBJ2-3 - TRBV5-1 TGCGCCAGCAGCTTGGAAGGGGACACGGGTGGGGATACGCAGTATTTT CASSLEGDTGGDTQYF
- TRBJ2-2 - TRBV11-1 TGTGCCAGCAGCTTAGCTTGGATAAGCGCGAACACCGGGGAGCTGTTTTTT CASSLAWISANTGELFF
- TRBJ2-2 TRBD2 TRBV29-1 TGCAGCGTTGAGGTAGCGGGGGACACCGGGGAGCTGTTTTTT CSVEVAGDTGELFF
- TRBJ2-1 TRBD2 TRBV12-5 TGTGCTAGTGGTCGGAACCTTCTGAGTGGGAGGGCCTACAATGAGCAGTTCTTC CASGRNLLSGRAYNEQFF